The 20 T cell receptor beta chains presented below share a single source sample, sequenced in a study of blood T cell repertoires in COVID-19. Some clones are missing from TCRdb's copy, which holds only in-frame ones; the method was immunoSEQ multiplex PCR. The sample shows 150,000 or so clones, roughly four fifths of them seen only once. The sample consisted of peripheral blood. Receptor source: a man between 60 and 70 years old with active or convalescent COVID-19.

The CDR3 DNA follows: TGTGCCAGCAGCCCTGACTCTTATACGCAGTATTTT. Its protein is CASSPDSYTQYF. The chain couples TRBV12-3 or TRBV12-4 to TRBJ2-3; unclear D gene. The V end lost 6 bases, the J end lost 7 bases, and 11 bases lay between the germline ends. The CDR3 loop spans 12 amino acids.

CDR3 nucleotide sequence: TGTGCCAGCAGCTTAGACCGGACAGGGGGCCTTGGCTACACCTTC. Protein: CASSLDRTGGLGYTF. The rearrangement uses TRBV7-2 and TRBJ1-2; 11 bases fit TRBD1. Trimming cost V 1 base and J 7 bases; bases outside gene matches: 5. The CDR3 totals 15 residues. Per germline, CDR1 SGHTA and CDR2 FQGNSA.

This clone is medium-sized within its sample. The V call is TRBV5-1, the J call TRBJ2-3; 11 nucleotides line up with TRBD1. This CDR3 is built from 17 residues. Germline CDR1 and CDR2: SGHRS and YFSETQ. Trimming at V came to 4 bases and at J to 4 bases, leaving 11 bases not matched to a gene. CDR3 loop: CASSTPRTGGNSDTQYF. In DNA form, the CDR3 reads TGCGCCAGCAGCACCCCCCGGACAGGGGGCAACTCAGATACGCAGTATTTT.

The CDR3 reads CASTTPGQGLGGELFF. Written as DNA, the CDR3 is TGTGCCAGTACCACGCCGGGACAGGGTTTGGGCGGGGAGCTGTTTTTT. V usage is TRBV19 and J usage is TRBJ2-2; 9 nucleotides align to TRBD1. The CDR3 is 16 amino acids. Trimming removed 7 bases from V and 7 bases from J; junction bases left unmatched: 13. Germline CDR1 and CDR2: LNHDA and SQIVND (reference sequence).

The chain links TRBV20-1 to TRBJ2-5, with 9 bases that match TRBD2. The germline V gene encodes CDR1 DFQATT and CDR2 SNEGSKA (reference sequence). V lost 3 bases, J lost 6 bases, and 14 bases stayed unmatched. There are 16 residues in the CDR3. CDR3 bases: TGCAGTGCTAGTTCTCGGGGTAGCGGGAGCCCCAAGACCCAGTACTTC. Encoded protein: CSASSRGSGSPKTQYF.

This chain connects TRBV19 to TRBJ1-4, with D perhaps matching TRBD1 (5 bases). The CDR3 sequence is 14 residues long. The germline V gene has CDR1 LNHDA and CDR2 SQIVND (reference sequence). Trimming took 3 bases from V and 7 from J, leaving 12 bases between them. CDR3 nucleotide sequence: TGTGCCAGTAGTATTTCCGCAGGGTTTGAAAAACTGTTTTTT. Amino acids: CASSISAGFEKLFF.

This clone was detected ten times or more. The chain links TRBV6-5 to TRBJ1-2; possible D gene TRBD1, 5 bases. CDR1 is MNHEY and CDR2 is SVGAGI in the germline V gene. This CDR3 comprises 15 residues. V was clipped by 7 bases and J by 0 bases, with 15 bases between them. CDR3 in amino acids: CASTARRTTNYGYTF. The CDR3 DNA follows: TGTGCCAGCACAGCGAGAAGGACAACTAACTATGGCTACACCTTC.

This chain joins TRBV5-6 and TRBJ1-2; perhaps TRBD1 as D (6 bases). The CDR3 extends over 16 amino acids. V was clipped by 2 bases and J by 2 bases, with 16 bases between them. The germline V gene encodes CDR1 SGHDT and CDR2 YYEEEE. The CDR3 is CASSLDGTSLNYGYTF. CDR3 nucleotide sequence: TGTGCCAGCAGCTTAGACGGGACAAGCCTAAACTATGGCTACACCTTC.

This clone occurred a few times. The chain combines TRBV6-5 with TRBJ1-1; 7 bases align to TRBD1. The germline V gene has CDR1 MNHEY and CDR2 SVGAGI. The CDR3 length is 15 residues. With V trimmed by 2 bases and J by 5 bases, 8 bases remained unmatched. As DNA, the CDR3 is TGTGCCAGCAGTTACCATAACAGGGGTCGGACTGAAGCTTTCTTT. It encodes CASSYHNRGRTEAFF.

V usage is TRBV3-1 (or the pseudogene TRBV3-2) and J usage is TRBJ1-6; 10 nucleotides align to TRBD1. This CDR3 comprises 18 residues. Germline lookup yields CDR1 LGHDT and CDR2 YNNKEL (reference sequence). V was clipped by 0 bases and J by 10 bases; unmatched bases: 12. This CDR3 reads CASSQDEGQGTLGSPLHF. CDR3 coding DNA: TGTGCCAGCAGCCAAGATGAGGGACAGGGGACCCTCGGATCACCCCTCCACTTT.

This rearrangement joins TRBV9 to TRBJ2-3; TRBD2 matches at 10 bases. Germline assignment: CDR1 SGDLS and CDR2 YYNGEE. Trimming took 4 bases from V and 0 from J; bases not matched to a gene: 5. The length of the CDR3 is 16 residues. For the CDR3, the DNA is TGTGCCAGCAGCCGGACTAGCGGATTTAGCACAGATACGCAGTATTTT. This codes for CASSRTSGFSTDTQYF.

The rearrangement links TRBV6-5 to TRBJ2-7, with a weak D call TRBD2 (5 bases). V shed 0 bases and J shed 3 bases, with 9 bases lying between them. The CDR3 loop spans 14 amino acids. In germline, CDR1 is MNHEY, CDR2 SVGAGI. The CDR3 is CASSYSTGNYEQYF. CDR3 nucleotide sequence: TGTGCCAGCAGTTACTCGACCGGGAACTACGAGCAGTACTTC.

In this sample, this clone turned up once. This chain links TRBV6-4 with TRBJ1-1; D unresolved. This CDR3 has 14 residues. V dropped 4 bases and J dropped 1 base, with 10 bases sitting between them. The germline CDR1 and CDR2 sequences are MRHNA and SNTAGT. The CDR3 coding sequence is TGTGCCAGCAGTGCCACAGACGGGAACACTGAAGCTTTCTTT. Its translation: CASSATDGNTEAFF.

V and J are TRBV11-2 and TRBJ1-2; unclear D gene. This CDR3 region has 12 residues. The germline V gene encodes CDR1 SGHAT and CDR2 FQNNGV. Deletions cut 1 base from V and 4 bases from J, with 4 bases between. The CDR3 loop reads CASSLARYGYTF. CDR3 bases: TGTGCCAGCAGCTTAGCCCGCTATGGCTACACCTTC.

This clone showed up just once. The rearrangement joins TRBV5-1 to TRBJ1-2, with a weak D call TRBD1 (6 bases). Trimming took off 0 bases at V and 5 bases at J, with 14 bases between the two ends. The V gene's germline CDR1 is SGHRS and CDR2 YFSETQ. This CDR3 has 15 amino acids. The CDR3 nucleotides are TGCGCCAGCAGCTTGGACAGGGCTTGGGGGTATGGCTACACCTTC. Protein product: CASSLDRAWGYGYTF. The full variable domain, its missing parts supplied by reference TRBV5-1 and TRBJ1-2, is KAGVTQTPRYLIKTRGQQVTLSCSPISGHRSVSWYQQTPGQGLQFLFEYFSETQRNKGNFPGRFSGRQFSNSRSEMNVSTLELGDSALYLCASSLDRAWGYGYTFGSGTRLTVV.

The chain couples TRBV6-5 to TRBJ2-3; D remains unclear. V dropped 2 bases and J dropped 0 bases, with 9 bases sitting between them. CDR1 and CDR2 from the germline V gene are MNHEY and SVGAGI. This CDR3 has 15 amino acids. The CDR3 DNA follows: TGTGCCAGCAGTTACGTCTTGACAAGCACAGATACGCAGTATTTT. It translates to CASSYVLTSTDTQYF.

A single count supports this clone. V is TRBV12-3 or TRBV12-4 and J is TRBJ1-1, with 7 bases that match TRBD1. The CDR3 has 13 amino acids. Unmatched junction bases numbered 6, after V lost 6 bases and J lost 5 bases. CDR3 region: CASSTGVVTEAFF. The CDR3 nucleotides read TGTGCCAGCAGCACAGGGGTCGTTACTGAAGCTTTCTTT.

This clone was seen more than once but under ten times. The V call is TRBV14, the J call TRBJ1-1; D may be TRBD1 (5 bases). The CDR3 length is 14 residues. V shed 1 base and J shed 3 bases, with 9 bases lying between them. CDR1 is SGHDN, CDR2 FVKESK, per germline. The CDR3 is CASSQVIGDTEAFF. Written as DNA, the CDR3 is TGTGCCAGCAGCCAAGTTATAGGGGACACTGAAGCTTTCTTT.

This chain uses TRBV6-4 with TRBJ2-7, with TRBD2 matching over 7 bases. V trimming: 10 bases; J trimming: 0 bases; junction bases outside the gene matches: 9. The germline V gene has CDR1 MRHNA and CDR2 SNTAGT. This CDR3 has 14 amino acids. In DNA form, the CDR3 reads TGTGCCACCCCTTACCGGGAGGTCTCCTACGAGCAGTACTTC. This sequence encodes CATPYREVSYEQYF.

This chain joins TRBV27 and TRBJ2-7; 12 bases are a match to TRBD2. V trimming: 3 bases; J trimming: 6 bases; junction bases outside the gene matches: 6. The V gene's germline CDR1 is MNHEY and CDR2 SMNVEV (reference sequence). This CDR3 has 15 amino acids. CDR3 in amino acids: CASSFSSGRASEQYF. DNA for the CDR3: TGTGCCAGCAGTTTCTCTAGCGGGAGGGCCAGCGAGCAGTACTTC.